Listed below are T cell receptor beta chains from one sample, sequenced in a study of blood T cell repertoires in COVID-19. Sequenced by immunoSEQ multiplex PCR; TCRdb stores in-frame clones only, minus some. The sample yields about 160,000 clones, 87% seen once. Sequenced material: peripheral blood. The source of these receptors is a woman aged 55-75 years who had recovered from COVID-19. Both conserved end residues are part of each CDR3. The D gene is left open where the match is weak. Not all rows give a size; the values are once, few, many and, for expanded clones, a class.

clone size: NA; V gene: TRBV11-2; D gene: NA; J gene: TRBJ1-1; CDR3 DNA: TGTGCCAGCAGCCTAAGCTGGGCAGGGATATCCATGAACACTGAAGCTTTCTTT; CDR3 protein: CASSLSWAGISMNTEAFF
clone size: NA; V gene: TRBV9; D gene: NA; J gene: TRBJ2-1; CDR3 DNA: TGTGCCAGCAGGAACCCGGGGGCAGGGGGCAATGAGCAGTTCTTC; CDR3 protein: CASRNPGAGGNEQFF
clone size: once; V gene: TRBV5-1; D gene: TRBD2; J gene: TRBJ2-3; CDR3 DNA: TGCGCCAGCAGCTCCGGACTAGCGGGGAGCACAGATACGCAGTATTTT; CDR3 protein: CASSSGLAGSTDTQYF
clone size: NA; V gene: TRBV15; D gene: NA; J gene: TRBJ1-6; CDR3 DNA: TGTGCCACCAGTCCGTCCAATTCACCCCTCCACTTT; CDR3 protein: CATSPSNSPLHF
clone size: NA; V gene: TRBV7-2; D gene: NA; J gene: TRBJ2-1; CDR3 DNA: TGTGCCAGCAGCCTCCAGGGGCCTGGGGGCGGGAATGAGCAGTTCTTC; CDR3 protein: CASSLQGPGGGNEQFF
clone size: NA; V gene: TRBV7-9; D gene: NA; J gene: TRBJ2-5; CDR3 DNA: TGTGCCAGCAGCTTAGACAGGGAGACCCAGTACTTC; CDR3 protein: CASSLDRETQYF
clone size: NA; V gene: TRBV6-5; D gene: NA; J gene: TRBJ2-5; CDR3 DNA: TGTGCCAGCAGTTCCCCTGGAAGGGGAGAGACCCAGTACTTC; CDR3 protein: CASSSPGRGETQYF
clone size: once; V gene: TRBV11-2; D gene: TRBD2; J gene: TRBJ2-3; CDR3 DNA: TGTGCCAGCAGCTTAACTAGCGGGGGGGTGGTAGATACGCAGTATTTT; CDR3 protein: CASSLTSGGVVDTQYF
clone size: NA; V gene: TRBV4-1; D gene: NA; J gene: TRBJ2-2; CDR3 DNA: TGCGCCAGCAGCGGACTGAACACCGGGGAGCTGTTTTTT; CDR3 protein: CASSGLNTGELFF
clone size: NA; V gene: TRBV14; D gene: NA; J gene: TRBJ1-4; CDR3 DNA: TGTGCCAGCAGCCAAGTCAGTCCAACTAATGAAAAACTGTTTTTT; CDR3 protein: CASSQVSPTNEKLFF
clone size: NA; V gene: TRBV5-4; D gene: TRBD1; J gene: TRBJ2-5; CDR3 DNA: TGTGCCAGCAGCTCCGGGACAGGGGGCCAAGAGACCCAGTACTTC; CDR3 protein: CASSSGTGGQETQYF
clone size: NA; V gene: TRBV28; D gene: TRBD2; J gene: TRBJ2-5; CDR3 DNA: TGTGCCAGCATGGACGGGGGGAGGGGACAAGAGACCCAGTACTTC; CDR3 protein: CASMDGGRGQETQYF
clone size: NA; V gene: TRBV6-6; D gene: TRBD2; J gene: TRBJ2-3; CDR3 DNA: TGTGCCAGCAGTCCCGCGGCGGCTAGCGGGGGGAGGTATACGCAGTATTTT; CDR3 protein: CASSPAAASGGRYTQYF
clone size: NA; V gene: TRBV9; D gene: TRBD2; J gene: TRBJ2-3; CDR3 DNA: TGTGCCAGCAGCGTCCGAGCGGGGGGGCATCCAGATACGCAGTATTTT; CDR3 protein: CASSVRAGGHPDTQYF
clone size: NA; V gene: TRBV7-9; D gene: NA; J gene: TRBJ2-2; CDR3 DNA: TGTGCCAGCAGCTTACAGGGGCACACCGGGGAGCTGTTTTTT; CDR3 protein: CASSLQGHTGELFF
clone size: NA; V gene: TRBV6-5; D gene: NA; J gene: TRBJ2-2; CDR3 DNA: TGTGCCAGCATTCATATCAGCGGGGAGCTGTTTTTT; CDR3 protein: CASIHISGELFF
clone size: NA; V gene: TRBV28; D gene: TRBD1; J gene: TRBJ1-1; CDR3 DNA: TGTGCCAGCAGTTTAGGACAGGGGGTTTGGGCTTTCTTT; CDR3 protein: CASSLGQGVWAFF
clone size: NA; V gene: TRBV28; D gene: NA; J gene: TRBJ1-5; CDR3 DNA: TGTGCCAGCAGTCTAGTAGGGGATATTGGGAGCAATCAGCCCCAGCATTTT; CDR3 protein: CASSLVGDIGSNQPQHF
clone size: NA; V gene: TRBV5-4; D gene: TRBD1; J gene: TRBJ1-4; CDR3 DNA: TGTGCCAGCAGCTCGGGACAGGGAAAGGAAAAACTGTTTTTT; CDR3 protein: CASSSGQGKEKLFF
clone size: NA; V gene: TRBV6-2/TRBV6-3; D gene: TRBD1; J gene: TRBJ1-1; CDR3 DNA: TGTGCCAGCAGTTACGGGGGACAGGAAGCTTTCTTT; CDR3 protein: CASSYGGQEAFF
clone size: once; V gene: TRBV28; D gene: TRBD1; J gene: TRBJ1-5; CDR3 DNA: TGTGCCAGCAGTTCCATCGGGACAGGGGGGAATCAGCCCCAGCATTTT; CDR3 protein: CASSSIGTGGNQPQHF
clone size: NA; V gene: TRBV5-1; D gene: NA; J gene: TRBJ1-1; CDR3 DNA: TGCGCCAGCAGCTTGGGCTGGGCAAGCGGAACTGAAGCTTTCTTT; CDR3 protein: CASSLGWASGTEAFF
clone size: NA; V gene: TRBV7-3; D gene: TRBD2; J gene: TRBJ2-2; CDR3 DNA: TGTGCCAGCAGCTCCCTGGGAGGGTCGAACACCGGGGAGCTGTTTTTT; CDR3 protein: CASSSLGGSNTGELFF
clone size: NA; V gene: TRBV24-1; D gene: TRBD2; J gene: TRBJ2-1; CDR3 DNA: TGTGCCACCAGTGTTGGCGGGGGGCAAAACTCCTACAATGAGCAGTTCTTC; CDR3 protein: CATSVGGGQNSYNEQFF
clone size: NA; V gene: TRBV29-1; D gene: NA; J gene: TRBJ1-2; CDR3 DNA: TGCAGCGTTGAGGAAGGGGCTAACTATGGCTACACCTTC; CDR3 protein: CSVEEGANYGYTF
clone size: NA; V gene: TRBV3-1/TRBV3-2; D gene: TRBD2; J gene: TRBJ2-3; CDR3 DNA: TGTGCCAGCAGCCACCACGGACTAGCGGGGGGGGAAGGCACAGATACGCAGTATTTT; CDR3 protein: CASSHHGLAGGEGTDTQYF
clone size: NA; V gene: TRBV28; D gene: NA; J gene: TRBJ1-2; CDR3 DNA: TGTGCCAGCAGTTTAAGCGTCTATGGCTACACCTTC; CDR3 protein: CASSLSVYGYTF
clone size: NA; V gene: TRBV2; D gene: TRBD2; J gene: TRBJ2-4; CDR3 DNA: TGTGCCAGCAGCTCGGGACTAGGAGGTTTCGCAGACATTCAGTACTTC; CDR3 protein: CASSSGLGGFADIQYF
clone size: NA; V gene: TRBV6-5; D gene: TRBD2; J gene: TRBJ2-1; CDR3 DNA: TGTGCCAGCAGTTACTCGAAACTAGCGGGGGCTAATGAGCAGTTCTTC; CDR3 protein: CASSYSKLAGANEQFF
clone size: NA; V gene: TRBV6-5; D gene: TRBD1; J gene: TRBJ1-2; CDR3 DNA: TGTGCCAGCAGTTACTCAAGGACAGGCTATGGCTACACCTTC; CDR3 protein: CASSYSRTGYGYTF
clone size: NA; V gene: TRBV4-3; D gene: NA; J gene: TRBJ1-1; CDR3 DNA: TGCGCCAGCAGCCAAGACGCAGGTCGTGAAGCTTTCTTT; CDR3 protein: CASSQDAGREAFF
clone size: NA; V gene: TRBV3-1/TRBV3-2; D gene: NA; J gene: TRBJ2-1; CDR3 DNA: TGTGCCAGCAGCCAACTAGCCCAGGAGCAGTTCTTC; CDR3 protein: CASSQLAQEQFF
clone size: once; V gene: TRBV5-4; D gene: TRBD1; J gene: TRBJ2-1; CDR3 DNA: TGTGCCAGCAGCTTTGGGACAGCCTCCTACAATGAGCAGTTCTTC; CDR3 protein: CASSFGTASYNEQFF
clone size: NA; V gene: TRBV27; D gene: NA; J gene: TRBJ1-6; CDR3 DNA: TGTGCCAGCAGTTTAGGGGCAAGGGGTTCACCCCTCCACTTT; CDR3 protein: CASSLGARGSPLHF
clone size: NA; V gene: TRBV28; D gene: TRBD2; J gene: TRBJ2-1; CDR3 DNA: TGTGCCAGCAGTTTGGTAGCGGGGGGGCGTGAGCAGTTCTTC; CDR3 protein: CASSLVAGGREQFF
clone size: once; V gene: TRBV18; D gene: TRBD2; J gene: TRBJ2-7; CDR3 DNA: TGTGCCAGCTCATCTGGACTAGCGGGGGAAATCGACGAGCAGTACTTC; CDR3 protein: CASSSGLAGEIDEQYF
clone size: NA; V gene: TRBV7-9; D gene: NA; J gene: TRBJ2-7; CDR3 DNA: TGTGCCAGCAGCCCCAGGACAGCGGAGGAAAACTCCTACGAGCAGTACTTC; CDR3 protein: CASSPRTAEENSYEQYF
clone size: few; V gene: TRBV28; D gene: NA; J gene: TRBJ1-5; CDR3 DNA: TGTGCCAGCAGTTTTATAAAGCCAGGCGTAGGGCCCCAGCATTTT; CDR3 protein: CASSFIKPGVGPQHF
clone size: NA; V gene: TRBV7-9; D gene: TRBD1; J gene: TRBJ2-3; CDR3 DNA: TGTGCCAGCAGCCACGAACGGACAGGGCGGAGAGATACGCAGTATTTT; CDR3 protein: CASSHERTGRRDTQYF
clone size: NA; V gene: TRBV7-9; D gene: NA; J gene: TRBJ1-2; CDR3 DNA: TGTGCCAGCAGCCCCCCCCTCCGGGTCTATGGCTACACCTTC; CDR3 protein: CASSPPLRVYGYTF
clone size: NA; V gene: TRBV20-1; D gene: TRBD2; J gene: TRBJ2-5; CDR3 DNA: TGCAGTGCTGGTGGGGGGGTGTACCAAGAGACCCAGTACTTC; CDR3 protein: CSAGGGVYQETQYF
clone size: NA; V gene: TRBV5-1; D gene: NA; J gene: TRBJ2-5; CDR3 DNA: TGCGCCAGCAGCTTGGCGAGAGGGCCACAAGAGACCCAGTACTTC; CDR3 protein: CASSLARGPQETQYF
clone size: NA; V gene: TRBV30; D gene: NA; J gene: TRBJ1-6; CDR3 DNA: TGTGCCTGGAGTGTAACATTGCAGGATTCACCCCTCCACTTT; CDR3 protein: CAWSVTLQDSPLHF